The 24 T cell receptor beta chains in this list originate from one sample, sequenced in a study of post-analysis software for immune sequencing data. Findings and limits, study-wide: With TRBV5-6, TRBV5-1 and TRBV20-1 included, five TRBV segments were more frequent in patients than in controls.

For these TCRs, the target antigens are not known. Unique-molecular-identifier-tagged TCR beta cDNA libraries were used. One entry per CDR3 protein results from TCRdb running MiXCR on the PCR reads. The sample holds hundreds of thousands of distinct CDR3 sequences, approximately 60% seen once. The specimen was blood. These receptors were taken from a girl aged 2-10 years with multiple sclerosis.

J is TRBJ2-1 and V is TRBV27; 12 nucleotides line up with TRBD2. Germline V gives CDR1 MNHEY, CDR2 SMNVEV (reference sequence). Germline trimming cut 5 bases from V and 4 bases from J; bases unmatched to any gene: 6. The CDR3 sequence is 16 residues long. Written as DNA, the CDR3 is TGTGCCAGCAGTCCTGAGGGACTAGCGGGTTACAATGAGCAGTTCTTC. Residues: CASSPEGLAGYNEQFF.

CDR3 amino acids: CATSDNSGKLGNEQFF. CDR3 bases: TGTGCCACCAGTGATAATTCTGGAAAATTAGGCAATGAGCAGTTCTTC. The rearrangement uses TRBV24-1 and TRBJ2-1; no clear D. The V gene lost 3 bases and the J gene lost 6 bases, with 17 bases spanning the gap. The CDR3 is made up of 16 amino acids. CDR1 KGHDR and CDR2 SFDVKD come from the germline V gene.

Only a few counts were recorded for this clonotype. The CDR3 loop is CASSLKTALPPYGYTF. The CDR3 DNA is TGTGCCAGCAGCTTGAAAACGGCCCTCCCACCCTATGGCTACACCTTC. The rearrangement joins TRBV7-2 to TRBJ1-2; D is unclear. The ends were cut back, 3 bases at V and 4 bases at J, with 18 bases in the middle. This CDR3 comprises 16 residues. Germline V CDR1 and CDR2: SGHTA, FQGNSA.

V usage is TRBV12-3 or TRBV12-4 and J usage is TRBJ1-2; D is ambiguous. This CDR3 is built from 13 residues. The V gene lost 2 bases and the J gene lost 2 bases, with 6 bases spanning the gap. The CDR3 loop is CASSLIRNYGYTF. The CDR3 nucleotides read TGTGCCAGCAGTTTAATTAGGAACTATGGCTACACCTTC.

The rearrangement joins TRBV24-1 to TRBJ2-1; maybe TRBD1 (5 bases). There are 16 residues in the CDR3. Germline V gene data show CDR1 as KGHDR and CDR2 as SFDVKD. V dropped 3 bases and J dropped 0 bases, with 11 bases sitting between them. CDR3 coding DNA: TGTGCCACCAGTGATATCCAGGGTAGCTCCTACAATGAGCAGTTCTTC. This gives the protein CATSDIQGSSYNEQFF.

The rearrangement uses TRBV10-3 and TRBJ2-5; either TRBD1 or TRBD2 may supply D (5 bases each). CDR1 is ENHRY and CDR2 is SYGVKD in the germline V gene. Trimming pared 4 bases from V and 4 bases from J, leaving 10 bases between. The CDR3 sequence is 13 residues long. The CDR3 DNA reads as TGTGCCATCAGTGTTGGGGGACGAGAGACCCAGTACTTC. This translates into CAISVGGRETQYF.

The table lists this clonotype with a few counts. The gene calls are TRBV5-5 and TRBJ1-1; D call uncertain. Trimming cost V 0 bases and J 5 bases, with 11 bases left between them. This CDR3 has 14 residues. Germline V CDR1 and CDR2: SGHKS, YYEKEE (reference sequence). In nucleotides, the CDR3 is TGTGCCAGCAGCTTGGACAGCCATGGGACTGAAGCTTTCTTT. Translated, it gives CASSLDSHGTEAFF.

This clonotype has just a few counts. The chain uses TRBV20-1 and TRBJ1-2; D perhaps matches TRBD1 (6 bases). The CDR3 consists of 14 residues. V lost 3 bases, J lost 1 base, and 12 bases lay in between. Germline values: CDR1 DFQATT, CDR2 SNEGSKA (reference sequence). The CDR3 loop is CSASVGGINYGYTF. The CDR3 bases are TGCAGTGCTAGTGTAGGGGGGATTAACTATGGCTACACCTTC.

In nucleotides, the CDR3 is TGCGCCAGCAGCGGCGGGACTGACTCTGAGTTCTTC. It specifies CASSGGTDSEFF. The V gene is TRBV5-1, the J gene TRBJ2-1; a weak D match, TRBD2 (6 bases). V was clipped by 4 bases and J by 14 bases, with 16 bases between them. The CDR3 has 12 amino acids. The germline V gene encodes CDR1 SGHRS and CDR2 YFSETQ.

The CDR3 sequence is CASSQPRGVIEAEANYGYTF. The CDR3, as DNA: TGCGCCAGCAGCCAACCGCGGGGGGTTATCGAGGCCGAAGCGAACTATGGCTACACCTTC. The chain couples TRBV4-1 to TRBJ1-2; D perhaps matches TRBD1 (5 bases). Germline CDR1 and CDR2: MGHRA and YSYEKL. Trimming removed 2 bases from V and 2 bases from J, with 27 bases in between. CDR3 length equals 20 residues.

This chain joins TRBV20-1 and TRBJ2-1; the match to TRBD2 covers 10 bases. Trimming took 1 base from V and 6 from J; bases not matched to a gene: 6. CDR1 and CDR2 (germline): DFQATT, SNEGSKA (reference sequence). The CDR3 totals 15 residues. The CDR3 spells CSARAAGGSGNEQFF. CDR3 DNA sequence: TGCAGTGCTAGAGCAGCGGGAGGGAGTGGCAATGAGCAGTTCTTC.

The CDR3, as DNA: TGCAGTGCCAGGGAAGGGACAGGAGAGAATCAGCCCCAGCATTTT. This gives the protein CSAREGTGENQPQHF. This rearrangement joins TRBV20-1 to TRBJ1-5; 8 bases line up with TRBD1. V trimming: 6 bases; J trimming: 4 bases; junction bases outside the gene matches: 11. Germline CDR1 and CDR2: DFQATT and SNEGSKA (reference sequence). CDR3 length equals 15 residues.

In this sample, this clonotype turned up a few times. The chain links TRBV12-3 or TRBV12-4 to TRBJ2-5; D unclear. The CDR3 runs to 15 residues. V shed 5 bases and J shed 2 bases, with 15 bases lying between them. CDR3 sequence reads: CASSLGRRVQETQYF. CDR3 sequence (DNA): TGTGCCAGCAGTCTAGGACGCCGGGTTCAAGAGACCCAGTACTTC.

This clonotype has a handful of counts. The genes are TRBV6-2 or TRBV6-3 and TRBJ2-5; D not certain. The CDR3 totals 12 residues. The germline V gene encodes CDR1 MNHEY and CDR2 SVGEGT. The ends were cut back, 6 bases at V and 2 bases at J, with 7 bases in the middle. The CDR3 reads CASSYNQETQYF. CDR3 nucleotides: TGTGCCAGCAGCTATAATCAAGAGACCCAGTACTTC.

The J gene is TRBJ2-5, the V gene TRBV6-1; tentatively, D is TRBD2 (5 bases). V gave up 8 bases and J gave up 1 base, with 14 bases separating them. Looked up from germline, CDR1 is MNHNS and CDR2 is SASEGT. The CDR3 length is 14 residues. CDR3 DNA sequence: TGTGCCAGCGCCTGGAGGCAGCTCCAAGAGACCCAGTACTTC. Protein sequence: CASAWRQLQETQYF.

J is TRBJ2-1 and V is TRBV12-3 or TRBV12-4, with 8 bases lining up with TRBD1. The CDR3 loop spans 16 amino acids. The V and J ends lost 5 bases and 4 bases, in that order; junction bases with no gene match: 10. In DNA, the CDR3 is TGTGCCAGCAGTATGAAGCCGGGACAGGCGTACAATGAGCAGTTCTTC. This encodes CASSMKPGQAYNEQFF.

The chain carries TRBV7-2 and TRBJ2-3; D perhaps matches TRBD2 (5 bases). Trimming removed 5 bases from V and 0 bases from J, with 12 bases in between. The CDR3 runs 15 residues. CDR1 and CDR2 (germline): SGHTA, FQGNSA. CDR3 residues: CASSVISASTDTQYF. DNA for the CDR3: TGTGCCAGCAGCGTTATTAGCGCCAGCACAGATACGCAGTATTTT. The variable domain in full, completed from reference TRBV7-2 and TRBJ2-3, reads GAGVSQSPSNKVTEKGKDVELRCDPISGHTALYWYRQSLGQGLEFLIYFQGNSAPDKSGLPSDRFSAERTGGSVSTLTIQRTQQEDSAVYLCASSVISASTDTQYFGPGTRLTVL.

A word on this clonotype: At one boundary the junction diverges from the germline segment, which might be a read error. V usage is TRBV7-9 and J usage is TRBJ2-7, with TRBD2 as a possible D gene (6 bases). The J call may be wrong; the DNA end is better matched by TRBJ2-5. Germline CDR1 reads SEHNR; CDR2 reads FQNEAQ (reference sequence). The CDR3 is 13 amino acids. CDR3 sequence: CAGSSSGYETQYF. CDR3 DNA sequence: TGTGCCGGCAGCTCAAGCGGGTATGAGACCCAGTACTTC.

The chain employs TRBV15 and TRBJ2-5; 8 bases match TRBD1. This CDR3 has 16 amino acids. V lost 0 bases, J lost 5 bases, and 8 bases stayed unmatched. Per the germline V gene, CDR1 is LNHNV and CDR2 is YYDKDF (reference sequence). CDR3 in amino acids: CATSRDPGGAGETQYF. The CDR3 region has the DNA TGTGCCACCAGCAGAGATCCAGGGGGCGCCGGGGAGACCCAGTACTTC.

This clonotype has more than one count but fewer than ten. The chain combines TRBV3-1 with TRBJ1-2; unclear D gene. V was clipped by 3 bases and J by 8 bases, with 13 bases between them. Germline V gene sequence: CDR1 LGHDT, CDR2 YNNKEL (reference sequence). This CDR3 is 13 amino acids long. The chain's CDR3 is CASSQTGPLGYTF. The DNA of the CDR3 is TGTGCCAGCAGCCAGACCGGGCCGCTCGGCTACACCTTC. Looking up the rest from reference TRBV3-1 and TRBJ1-2 gives the full variable domain: DTAVSQTPKYLVTQMGNDKSIKCEQNLGHDTMYWYKQDSKKFLKIMFSYNNKELIINETVPNRFSPKSPDKAHLNLHINSLELGDSAVYFCASSQTGPLGYTFGSGTRLTVV.

This clonotype was seen only a few times. The chain uses TRBV30 and TRBJ2-7; 7 positions agree with TRBD1. The ends lost 5 bases at V and 3 bases at J; junction bases unmatched: 4. The CDR3 spans 12 residues. Germline V gene lookup returns CDR1 GTSNPN and CDR2 SVGIG (reference sequence). The CDR3 loop reads CAWGRDSYEQYF. The CDR3 DNA follows: TGTGCCTGGGGCAGGGACAGCTACGAGCAGTACTTC.

This chain connects TRBV20-1 to TRBJ2-7, with 14 bases matching TRBD2. Trimming at V came to 1 base and at J to 0 bases, leaving 11 bases not matched to a gene. The CDR3 is made up of 19 amino acids. The germline gives CDR1 DFQATT, CDR2 SNEGSKA (reference sequence). The CDR3 coding sequence is TGCAGTGCTAGAGGGCCGGGACTAGCGGGAGTCTGGAGCTCCTACGAGCAGTACTTC. It translates to CSARGPGLAGVWSSYEQYF.

This clonotype was recorded a few times. The V and J genes are TRBV5-1 and TRBJ2-7, with D possibly matching TRBD1 (6 bases). This CDR3 is built from 13 residues. Trimming removed 2 bases at V and 5 bases at J, with 11 bases between. Germline CDR1 SGHRS, CDR2 YFSETQ. In DNA, the CDR3 is TGCGCCAGCAGCTTAGGGGGTACTCACGAGCAGTACTTC. The encoded protein is CASSLGGTHEQYF.

The sample holds a few counts of this clonotype. The chain is built from TRBV6-4 and TRBJ1-1; no reliable D call. V lost 5 bases, J lost 4 bases, and 14 bases lay in between. The CDR3 sequence is 14 residues long. Germline V lookup: CDR1 MRHNA, CDR2 SNTAGT. This CDR3 is CASSLSTHVTEAFF. CDR3 sequence (DNA): TGTGCCAGCAGTCTATCGACACACGTCACTGAAGCTTTCTTT.